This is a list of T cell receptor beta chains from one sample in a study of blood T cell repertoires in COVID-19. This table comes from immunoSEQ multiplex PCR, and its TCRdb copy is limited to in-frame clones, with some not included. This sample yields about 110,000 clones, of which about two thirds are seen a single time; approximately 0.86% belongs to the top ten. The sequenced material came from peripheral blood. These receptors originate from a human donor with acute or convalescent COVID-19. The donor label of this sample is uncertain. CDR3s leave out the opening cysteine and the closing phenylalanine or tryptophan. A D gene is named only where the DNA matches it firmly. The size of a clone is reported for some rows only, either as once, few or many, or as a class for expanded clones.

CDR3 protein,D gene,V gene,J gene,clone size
ASSQVLQRGPARTYEQY,TRBD2,TRBV14,TRBJ2-7,many
ASSLGGQGREKLF,TRBD1,TRBV5-1,TRBJ1-4,NA
ASSLNYGGFTGELF,NA,TRBV5-1,TRBJ2-2,NA
ASSQEGAPSGQETQY,TRBD2,TRBV4-1,TRBJ2-5,NA
ASSWGGQGIGEAF,TRBD1,TRBV7-8,TRBJ1-1,NA
AWSYGTYLSNQPQH,NA,TRBV30,TRBJ1-5,few
ASSYSSGGGNSPLH,NA,TRBV6-6,TRBJ1-6,few
AWHQGTYGYT,NA,TRBV30,TRBJ1-2,once
ASSVSLVTGDYNEQF,NA,TRBV9,TRBJ2-1,NA
ASSSLSGSYEQY,NA,TRBV19,TRBJ2-7,NA
ASSQGSSLYVQY,NA,TRBV4-1,TRBJ2-4,NA
ARLSRDQETQY,NA,TRBV12-5,TRBJ2-5,NA
ASSQTLRTGNYGYT,NA,TRBV4-1,TRBJ1-2,NA
ASSIALKNIQY,NA,TRBV19,TRBJ2-4,NA
ASTPGVESNQPQH,NA,TRBV28,TRBJ1-5,NA
ASSPRRDRGYSPLH,TRBD1,TRBV11-2,TRBJ1-6,NA
ASSPRGTTYNEQF,NA,TRBV9,TRBJ2-1,NA
AWRVSKAGELF,NA,TRBV30,TRBJ2-2,NA
ASSIVGTASKPQH,TRBD1,TRBV19,TRBJ1-5,NA
ASSLLRGIQETQY,NA,TRBV4-1,TRBJ2-5,NA
ASSLDRGTDTQY,TRBD1,TRBV18,TRBJ2-3,NA
ASSYEPGYEQY,NA,TRBV6-5,TRBJ2-7,NA
ASSLAVGALGEQY,NA,TRBV5-1,TRBJ2-7,once
ASSFGQWGTEAF,NA,TRBV7-9,TRBJ1-1,few
ASMSGTGIIETQY,TRBD1,TRBV5-1,TRBJ2-5,once
ASSPLGQGQNTEAF,TRBD1,TRBV3-1/TRBV3-2,TRBJ1-1,many
ASSQDEGSSYNSPLH,NA,TRBV4-1,TRBJ1-6,few